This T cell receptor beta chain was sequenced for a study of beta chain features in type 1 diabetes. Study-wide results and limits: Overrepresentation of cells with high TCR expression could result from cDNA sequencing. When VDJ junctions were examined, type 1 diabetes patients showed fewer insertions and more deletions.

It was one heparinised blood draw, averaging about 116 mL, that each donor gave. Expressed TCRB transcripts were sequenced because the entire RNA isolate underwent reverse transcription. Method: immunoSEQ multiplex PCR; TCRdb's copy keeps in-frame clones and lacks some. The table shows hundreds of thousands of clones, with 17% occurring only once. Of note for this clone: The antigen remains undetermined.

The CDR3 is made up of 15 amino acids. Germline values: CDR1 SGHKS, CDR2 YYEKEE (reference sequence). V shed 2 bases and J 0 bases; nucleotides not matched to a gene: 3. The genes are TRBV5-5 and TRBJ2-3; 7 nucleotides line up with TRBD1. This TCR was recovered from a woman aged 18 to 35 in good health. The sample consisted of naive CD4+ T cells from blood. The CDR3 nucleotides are TGTGCCAGCAGCTTAAGGGGGCCGAGCACAGATACGCAGTATTTT. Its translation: CASSLRGPSTDTQYF.